This TCR beta chain was sequenced in a study of graft-versus-host responses after intestinal transplantation. Regarding the study as a whole: The highest levels of circulating GvH clones went along with early declines in HvG clones after transplant. Within allografts, high graft-versus-host to host-versus-graft clonal ratios were seen among patients with graft-donor T cell macrochimerism.

J lost 3 bases, V lost 4 bases, and 7 bases had no gene match. CDR1 and CDR2 (germline): LGHNA, YNFKEQ. CDR3 length equals 16 residues. With regard to this clone: Its matching antigen is unknown.

The repertoire was sequenced with immunoSEQ multiplex PCR; TCRdb's copy has only in-frame clones and lacks some. The repertoire holds around 45,000 clones, with about 95% as singletons. The input for sequencing was PBMCs, taken approximately 340 days after intestinal transplant. The sequence came from a human patient who received an intestinal transplant, so some T cells may come from the graft donor. The gene calls are TRBV4-2 and TRBJ2-2; 8 bases line up with TRBD1. CDR3 in DNA: TGTGCCAGCAGCCCAGAAACAGGGGGAGACACCGGGGAGCTGTTTTTT. This translates into CASSPETGGDTGELFF.